A selection of T cell receptor beta chains follows, all from one sample in a study of blood T cell repertoires in COVID-19. Assay: immunoSEQ multiplex PCR; the TCRdb copy retains only in-frame clones and omits some. This table holds 80,000 or so clones, over 75% found once. Sequenced: peripheral blood. The receptors shown here come from a man aged 45-65 years with COVID-19, enrolled during active disease. The CDR3 runs from the conserved cysteine through the conserved F or W. D genes are given only for firm matches. Size is omitted from some rows. Given values are once, few, many or a class for expanded clones.

>TRBJ1-3|TRBV18|.|TRBD1
TGTGCCAGCTCAAACCAACAGGGGGCGAAGGGAAACACCATATATTTT
CASSNQQGAKGNTIYF
>TRBJ1-4|TRBV5-5|.|TRBD1
TGTGCCAGCAGCTTGGACGGGACAGTAAATGAAAAACTGTTTTTT
CASSLDGTVNEKLFF
>TRBJ1-1|TRBV19|.|.
TGTGCCAGTAGTATTCAGACAGGAGCGAACACTGAAGCTTTCTTT
CASSIQTGANTEAFF
>TRBJ1-2|TRBV7-2|.|.
TGTGCCACAGGGGTCGACTATGGCTACACCTTC
CATGVDYGYTF
>TRBJ2-1|TRBV15|.|.
TGTGCCACCAGCAGAGACTATGTGAGGATCCATGAGCAGTTCTTC
CATSRDYVRIHEQFF
>TRBJ1-1|TRBV27|.|TRBD1
TGTGCCAGCAGTTTCTCATGGACAGGGCCGAACACTGAAGCTTTCTTT
CASSFSWTGPNTEAFF
>TRBJ2-3|TRBV18|.|TRBD2
TGTGCCAGCTCACCGATTAGCGGGACAGATACGCAGTATTTT
CASSPISGTDTQYF
>TRBJ2-7|TRBV6-5|large|.
TGTGCCAGCAAAGGACTCTCCTACGAGCAGTACTTC
CASKGLSYEQYF
>TRBJ2-7|TRBV6-5|.|.
TGTGCCAGCAGCCGCGGGGGCTCCGGCTACGAGCAGTACTTC
CASSRGGSGYEQYF
>TRBJ2-1|TRBV7-8|.|.
TGTGCCAGCAGCTTAGCAAGGACTCGGATGGCCCCTGAGCAGTTCTTC
CASSLARTRMAPEQFF
>TRBJ2-3|TRBV15|.|.
TGTGCCACCAGCTTGGGGGGTAGCAGCACAGATACGCAGTATTTT
CATSLGGSSTDTQYF
>TRBJ1-2|TRBV7-9|.|TRBD1
TGTGCCAGCAGCACTGACAGGGGGTATGGCTACACCTTC
CASSTDRGYGYTF
>TRBJ2-3|TRBV2|.|.
TGTGCCAGCAGTGCCCGGAGGGGCTCAGATACGCAGTATTTT
CASSARRGSDTQYF
>TRBJ1-1|TRBV20-1|.|.
TGCAGTGCTAGTCGATCACGGTCCCAGGTCAGTGAAGCTTTCTTT
CSASRSRSQVSEAFF
>TRBJ1-4|TRBV2|.|.
TGTGCCAGCAGGGAAAACAGGGTGGAAAATGAAAAACTGTTTTTT
CASRENRVENEKLFF
>TRBJ2-1|TRBV6-9|few|TRBD2
TGTGCCAGCAGTATTAGCGGGAGGGCCTACAATGAGCAGTTCTTC
CASSISGRAYNEQFF
>TRBJ2-7|TRBV6-5|.|TRBD1
TGTGCCAGCAGGCCCAGGGGGCTTTTCTCCTACGAGCAGTACTTC
CASRPRGLFSYEQYF
>TRBJ2-1|TRBV25-1|.|TRBD1
TGTGCCAGCAGTGAAAAGGGACAGGGGATTTACAATGAGCAGTTCTTC
CASSEKGQGIYNEQFF
>TRBJ1-1|TRBV11-2|.|TRBD1
TGTGCCAGCAGAGGGGACAGGAGCCTTTATGAAGCTTTCTTT
CASRGDRSLYEAFF
>TRBJ1-1|TRBV18|.|.
TGTGCCAGCTCGTATCGGGGTTCAGGGAACACTGAAGCTTTCTTT
CASSYRGSGNTEAFF
>TRBJ2-5|TRBV15|.|TRBD2
TGTGCCACCAGCAGAGGGGAGGGGCCCATCCCCTCTTTTCAAGAGACCCAGTACTTC
CATSRGEGPIPSFQETQYF
>TRBJ2-7|TRBV7-8|.|TRBD2
TGTGCCAGCAGCAGATCTAGCGGGAGGATCTACGAGCAGTACTTC
CASSRSSGRIYEQYF
>TRBJ1-2|TRBV27|.|TRBD1
TGTGCCAGCAGTTCACAGGGGGCTTTCTATGGCTACACCTTC
CASSSQGAFYGYTF
>TRBJ2-1|TRBV27|.|TRBD2
TGTGCCAGCCAAGGGATCGGGAGGGCCCGTTCCAATGAGCAGTTCTTC
CASQGIGRARSNEQFF
>TRBJ1-5|TRBV12-3/TRBV12-4|.|.
TGTGCCAGCACCCAAGCGAACCAGCCCCAGCATTTT
CASTQANQPQHF
>TRBJ2-3|TRBV7-9|.|.
TGTGCCAGCAGCTTCTTGCGGCCTAACACAGATACGCAGTATTTT
CASSFLRPNTDTQYF
>TRBJ2-4|TRBV19|.|.
TGTGCCAGGAGGACACTAGCCAAAAACATTCAGTACTTC
CARRTLAKNIQYF
>TRBJ2-2|TRBV4-2|.|TRBD1
TGTGCCAGCAGCCCTGGTCCGGGACAGGCCATAACCGGGGAGCTGTTTTTT
CASSPGPGQAITGELFF
>TRBJ2-2|TRBV7-7|.|.
TGTGCTAGCAGCTTATATGGAGACGGGGAGCTGTTTTTT
CASSLYGDGELFF
>TRBJ2-6|TRBV6-4|.|.
TGTGCCAGCAGTGACACGACAGGATCTGGGGCCAACGTCCTGACTTTC
CASSDTTGSGANVLTF
>TRBJ2-1|TRBV28|.|TRBD2
TGTGCCAGCAGTTCTAAACTAGCGGGAAACTACAATGAGCAGTTCTTC
CASSSKLAGNYNEQFF
>TRBJ1-3|TRBV4-2|.|TRBD1
TGTGCCAGCAGCCGGGGGGACAGAGCTAACTCTGGAAACACCATATATTTT
CASSRGDRANSGNTIYF
>TRBJ2-7|TRBV7-9|few|TRBD2
TGTGCCAGCAGCCGAGGACTAGCGGGAGTTGAGCAGTACTTC
CASSRGLAGVEQYF
>TRBJ1-3|TRBV29-1|.|.
TGCAGCGCTGGACTGGCCGACACTGGAAACACCATATATTTT
CSAGLADTGNTIYF
>TRBJ1-4|TRBV28|.|.
TGTGCCAGCAGGGCTCCAGGCCCTCCAACTAATGAAAAACTGTTTTTT
CASRAPGPPTNEKLFF
>TRBJ2-7|TRBV5-1|.|.
TGCGCCAGCAGCGTGCAGGGTTCCTACGAGCAGTACTTC
CASSVQGSYEQYF
>TRBJ1-5|TRBV19|.|TRBD1
TGTGCCAGTAGTATAGAAGACAGGGGCAAGGGTCAGCCCCAGCATTTT
CASSIEDRGKGQPQHF
>TRBJ2-1|TRBV4-2|.|.
TGTGCCAGCAGCCAAGCCAGGGCATACAATGAGCAGTTCTTC
CASSQARAYNEQFF
>TRBJ1-5|TRBV30|.|TRBD1
TGTGCCGGAGGGCAGGGGGGACAGCCCCAGCATTTT
CAGGQGGQPQHF
>TRBJ1-2|TRBV5-1|.|TRBD1
TGCGCCAGCAGCCACGGACAGGAATATGGCTACACCTTC
CASSHGQEYGYTF
>TRBJ1-3|TRBV30|.|.
TGTGCCTGGACCAGCTCTGGAAACACCATATATTTT
CAWTSSGNTIYF
>TRBJ2-7|TRBV7-6|.|.
TGTGCCAGCAGCTTTCAGGGGCCACCCTACGAGCAGTACTTC
CASSFQGPPYEQYF
>TRBJ1-1|TRBV28|.|.
TGTGCCAGCAGTTTAGGGTTGGGGGGGCCCCTATCTGAAGCTTTCTTT
CASSLGLGGPLSEAFF
>TRBJ2-2|TRBV24-1|.|.
TGTGCCACCAGTGCGCCGGTTAACACCGGGGAGCTGTTTTTT
CATSAPVNTGELFF
>TRBJ2-7|TRBV6-5|.|TRBD1
TGTGCCAGCAGTCTGGACAGGGGATACGAGCAGTACTTC
CASSLDRGYEQYF
>TRBJ2-3|TRBV19|once|.
TGTGCCAGTATGGGGAGAACAGATACGCAGTATTTT
CASMGRTDTQYF
>TRBJ2-7|TRBV19|.|.
TGTGCCAGTAGTCCCGACGGGACCTACGAGCAGTACTTC
CASSPDGTYEQYF
>TRBJ2-7|TRBV28|.|TRBD2
TGTGCCAGCAGTTTGGTTGGCGGGAGCCGCGAGCAGTACTTC
CASSLVGGSREQYF
>TRBJ1-2|TRBV28|.|.
TGTGCCAGCAGTTTCTGGTTGATCTCCCAGCTAAGAGGTGGTTACACCTTC
CASSFWLISQLRGGYTF